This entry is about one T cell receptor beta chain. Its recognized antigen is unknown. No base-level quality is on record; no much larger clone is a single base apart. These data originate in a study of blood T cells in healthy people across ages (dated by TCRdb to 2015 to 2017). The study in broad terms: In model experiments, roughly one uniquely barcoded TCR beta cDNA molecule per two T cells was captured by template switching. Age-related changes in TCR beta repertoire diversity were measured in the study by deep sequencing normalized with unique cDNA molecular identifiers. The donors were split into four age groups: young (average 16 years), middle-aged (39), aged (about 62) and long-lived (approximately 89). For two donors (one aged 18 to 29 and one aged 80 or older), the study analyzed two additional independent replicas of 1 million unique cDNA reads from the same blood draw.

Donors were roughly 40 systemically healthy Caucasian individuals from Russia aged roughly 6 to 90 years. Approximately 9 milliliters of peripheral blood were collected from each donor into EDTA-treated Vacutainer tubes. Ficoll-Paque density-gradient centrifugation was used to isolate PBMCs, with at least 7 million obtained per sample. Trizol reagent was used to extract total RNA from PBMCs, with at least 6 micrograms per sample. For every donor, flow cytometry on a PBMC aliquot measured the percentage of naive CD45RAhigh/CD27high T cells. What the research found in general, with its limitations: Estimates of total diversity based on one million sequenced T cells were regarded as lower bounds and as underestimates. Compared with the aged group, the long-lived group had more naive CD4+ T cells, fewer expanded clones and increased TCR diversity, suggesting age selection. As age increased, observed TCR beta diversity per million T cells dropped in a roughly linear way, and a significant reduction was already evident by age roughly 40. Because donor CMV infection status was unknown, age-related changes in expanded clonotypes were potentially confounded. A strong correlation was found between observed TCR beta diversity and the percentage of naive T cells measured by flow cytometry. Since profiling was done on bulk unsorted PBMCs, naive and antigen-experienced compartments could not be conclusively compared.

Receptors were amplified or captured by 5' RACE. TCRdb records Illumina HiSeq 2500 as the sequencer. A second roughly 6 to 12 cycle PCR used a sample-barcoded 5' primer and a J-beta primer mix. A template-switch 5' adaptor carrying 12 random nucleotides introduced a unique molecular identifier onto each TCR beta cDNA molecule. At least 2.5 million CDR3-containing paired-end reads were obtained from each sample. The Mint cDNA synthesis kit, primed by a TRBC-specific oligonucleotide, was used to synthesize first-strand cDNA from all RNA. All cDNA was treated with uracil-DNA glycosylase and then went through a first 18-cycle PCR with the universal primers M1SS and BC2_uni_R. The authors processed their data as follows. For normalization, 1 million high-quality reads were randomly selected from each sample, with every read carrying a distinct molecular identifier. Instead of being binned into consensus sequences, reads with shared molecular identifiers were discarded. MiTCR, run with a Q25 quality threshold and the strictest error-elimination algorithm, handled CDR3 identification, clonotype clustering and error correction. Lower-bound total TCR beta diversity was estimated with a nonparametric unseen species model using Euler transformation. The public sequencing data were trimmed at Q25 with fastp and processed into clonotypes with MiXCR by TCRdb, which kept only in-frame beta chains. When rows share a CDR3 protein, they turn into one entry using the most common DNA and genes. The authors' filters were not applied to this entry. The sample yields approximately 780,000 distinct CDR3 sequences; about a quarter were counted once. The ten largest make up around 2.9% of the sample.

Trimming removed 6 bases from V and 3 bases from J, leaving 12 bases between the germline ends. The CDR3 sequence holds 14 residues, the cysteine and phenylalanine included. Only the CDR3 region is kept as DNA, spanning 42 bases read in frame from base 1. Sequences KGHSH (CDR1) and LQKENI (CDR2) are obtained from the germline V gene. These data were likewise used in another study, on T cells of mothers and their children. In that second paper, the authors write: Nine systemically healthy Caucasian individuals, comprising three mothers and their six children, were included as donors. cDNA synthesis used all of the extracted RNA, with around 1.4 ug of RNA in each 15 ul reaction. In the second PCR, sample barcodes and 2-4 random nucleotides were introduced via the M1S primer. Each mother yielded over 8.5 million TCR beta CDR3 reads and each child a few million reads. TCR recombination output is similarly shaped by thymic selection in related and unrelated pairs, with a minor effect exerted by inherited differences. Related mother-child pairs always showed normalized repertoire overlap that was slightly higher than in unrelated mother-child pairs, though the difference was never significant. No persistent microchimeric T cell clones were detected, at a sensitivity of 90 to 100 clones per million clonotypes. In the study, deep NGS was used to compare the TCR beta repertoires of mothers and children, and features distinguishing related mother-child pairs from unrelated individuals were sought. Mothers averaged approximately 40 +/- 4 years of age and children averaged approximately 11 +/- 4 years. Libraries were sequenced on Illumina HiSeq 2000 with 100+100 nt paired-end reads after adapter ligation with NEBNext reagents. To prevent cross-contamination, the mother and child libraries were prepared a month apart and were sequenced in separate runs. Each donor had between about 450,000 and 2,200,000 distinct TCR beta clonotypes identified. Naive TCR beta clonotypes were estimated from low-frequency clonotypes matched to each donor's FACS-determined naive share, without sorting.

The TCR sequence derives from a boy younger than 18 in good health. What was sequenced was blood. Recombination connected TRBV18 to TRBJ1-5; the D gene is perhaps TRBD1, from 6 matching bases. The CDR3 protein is CASSQDSDNQPQHF. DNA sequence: TGTGCCAGCTCCCAGGACAGTGACAATCAGCCCCAGCATTTT.